Listed here are 8 T cell receptor beta chains from one sample, sequenced in a study of a mutant IDH1 vaccine in newly diagnosed glioma. The data were produced by immunoSEQ multiplex PCR, yet TCRdb's version contains in-frame clones alone and is incomplete. The sample yields roughly 71,000 clones, about 86% seen once. Indicated time point: baseline, week 1 (first vaccination visit). The treatment was: pre-vaccination baseline after standard-of-care therapy. This sample comprised PBMCs, obtained from a glioma patient treated with radiotherapy, temozolomide or both. These receptors were taken from a man in his thirties or forties with glioma.

The chain is built from TRBV7-5 and TRBJ1-4; TRBD1 is the table's D call, not checked against the DNA. TRBV7-5 is flagged as a pseudogene. The CDR3 has 19 residues. The CDR3 loop is CVRSLDQDRGEATNEKLFF. In nucleotides, the CDR3 is TGTGTCAGAAGCTTAGACCAGGACAGGGGCGAGGCAACTAATGAAAAACTGTTTTTT.

The V call is TRBV5-8, the J call TRBJ2-5; 7 bases are a match to TRBD2. The V segment lost 4 bases and the J segment 5 bases; nucleotides outside the gene matches: 8. Germline values: CDR1 SGHTS, CDR2 YDEGEE. This CDR3 has 14 residues. CDR3 residues: CASSQAGSRETQYF. In DNA, the CDR3 is TGTGCCAGCAGCCAAGCGGGATCGAGGGAGACCCAGTACTTC.

This chain joins TRBV11-2 and TRBJ2-1; the match to TRBD2 covers 10 bases. The CDR3 length is 15 residues. With 4 bases clipped from V and 7 bases from J, the junction kept 7 bases outside the gene matches. The V gene's germline CDR1 is SGHAT and CDR2 FQNNGV. Written as DNA, the CDR3 is TGTGCCAGCAGCTCCTTAGCGGGGGGCAGAAATGAGCAGTTCTTC. Its translation: CASSSLAGGRNEQFF.

The V and J genes are TRBV5-5 and TRBJ1-2; D not resolved. Germline lookup yields CDR1 SGHKS and CDR2 YYEKEE (reference sequence). The CDR3 is 15 amino acids. V was pared by 0 bases and J by 0 bases, with 9 bases between. Written as DNA, the CDR3 is TGTGCCAGCAGCTTGGGGGTTTTGGCTAACTATGGCTACACCTTC. Amino acids: CASSLGVLANYGYTF.

V is TRBV18 and J is TRBJ2-7; 9 positions match TRBD1. The CDR3 contains 16 residues. Germline CDR1 and CDR2: KGHSH and LQKENI. V shed 0 bases and J 2 bases; nucleotides not matched to a gene: 5. This CDR3 reads CASSPPLGQGTYEQYF. Here the CDR3 DNA reads TGTGCCAGCTCACCACCGCTGGGACAGGGAACCTACGAGCAGTACTTC.

The chain uses TRBV4-2 and TRBJ2-5; 9 nucleotides align to TRBD2. With the DNA end fitting TRBJ2-7 better, the J assignment may be wrong. The CDR3 has 17 amino acids. The germline V gene has CDR1 LGHNA and CDR2 YNFKEQ. DNA for the CDR3: TGTGCCAGCAGCCAAGATTTAAGCGGGGGGCCCGCCTACGAGCAGTACTTC. Its translation is CASSQDLSGGPAYEQYF.

J is TRBJ2-7 and V is TRBV27; possible D gene TRBD2, 6 bases. Germline V gene sequence: CDR1 MNHEY, CDR2 SMNVEV (reference sequence). V lost 1 base to trimming and J lost 3 bases, with 13 bases between them. The CDR3 length is 15 residues. The CDR3 loop reads CASSLYGGWDYEQYF. The DNA of the CDR3 is TGTGCCAGCAGTTTATATGGGGGGTGGGACTACGAGCAGTACTTC.

The rearrangement links TRBV18 to TRBJ1-4; 8 bases align to TRBD1. Germline-derived CDR1 and CDR2 are KGHSH and LQKENI. CDR3 length: 14 amino acids. Trimming removed 9 bases from V and 8 bases from J; junction bases left unmatched: 11. The chain's CDR3 is CASFPTGEGEKLFF. The CDR3 DNA is TGTGCCAGTTTCCCGACAGGGGAAGGAGAAAAACTGTTTTTT.